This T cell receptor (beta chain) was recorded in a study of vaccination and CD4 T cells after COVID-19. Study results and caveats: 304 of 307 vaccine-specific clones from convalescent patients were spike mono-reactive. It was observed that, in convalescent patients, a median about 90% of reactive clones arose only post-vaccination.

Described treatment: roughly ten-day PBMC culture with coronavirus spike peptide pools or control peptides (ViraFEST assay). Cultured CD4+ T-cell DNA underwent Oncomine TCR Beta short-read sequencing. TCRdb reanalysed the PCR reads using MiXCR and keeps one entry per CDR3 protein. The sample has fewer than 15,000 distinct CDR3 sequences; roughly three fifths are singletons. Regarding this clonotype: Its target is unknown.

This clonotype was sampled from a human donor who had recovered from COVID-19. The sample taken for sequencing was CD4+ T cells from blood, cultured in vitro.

The CDR3 here is CSARPPSSYNEQFF. CDR3 nucleotide sequence: TGCAGTGCTAGACCCCCGAGCTCCTACAATGAGCAGTTCTTC. This chain uses TRBV20-1 with TRBJ2-1, with D uncertain. Germline CDR1 and CDR2: DFQATT and SNEGSKA (reference sequence). The V end lost 2 bases, the J end lost 0 bases, and 8 bases lay between the germline ends. CDR3 length: 14 residues.